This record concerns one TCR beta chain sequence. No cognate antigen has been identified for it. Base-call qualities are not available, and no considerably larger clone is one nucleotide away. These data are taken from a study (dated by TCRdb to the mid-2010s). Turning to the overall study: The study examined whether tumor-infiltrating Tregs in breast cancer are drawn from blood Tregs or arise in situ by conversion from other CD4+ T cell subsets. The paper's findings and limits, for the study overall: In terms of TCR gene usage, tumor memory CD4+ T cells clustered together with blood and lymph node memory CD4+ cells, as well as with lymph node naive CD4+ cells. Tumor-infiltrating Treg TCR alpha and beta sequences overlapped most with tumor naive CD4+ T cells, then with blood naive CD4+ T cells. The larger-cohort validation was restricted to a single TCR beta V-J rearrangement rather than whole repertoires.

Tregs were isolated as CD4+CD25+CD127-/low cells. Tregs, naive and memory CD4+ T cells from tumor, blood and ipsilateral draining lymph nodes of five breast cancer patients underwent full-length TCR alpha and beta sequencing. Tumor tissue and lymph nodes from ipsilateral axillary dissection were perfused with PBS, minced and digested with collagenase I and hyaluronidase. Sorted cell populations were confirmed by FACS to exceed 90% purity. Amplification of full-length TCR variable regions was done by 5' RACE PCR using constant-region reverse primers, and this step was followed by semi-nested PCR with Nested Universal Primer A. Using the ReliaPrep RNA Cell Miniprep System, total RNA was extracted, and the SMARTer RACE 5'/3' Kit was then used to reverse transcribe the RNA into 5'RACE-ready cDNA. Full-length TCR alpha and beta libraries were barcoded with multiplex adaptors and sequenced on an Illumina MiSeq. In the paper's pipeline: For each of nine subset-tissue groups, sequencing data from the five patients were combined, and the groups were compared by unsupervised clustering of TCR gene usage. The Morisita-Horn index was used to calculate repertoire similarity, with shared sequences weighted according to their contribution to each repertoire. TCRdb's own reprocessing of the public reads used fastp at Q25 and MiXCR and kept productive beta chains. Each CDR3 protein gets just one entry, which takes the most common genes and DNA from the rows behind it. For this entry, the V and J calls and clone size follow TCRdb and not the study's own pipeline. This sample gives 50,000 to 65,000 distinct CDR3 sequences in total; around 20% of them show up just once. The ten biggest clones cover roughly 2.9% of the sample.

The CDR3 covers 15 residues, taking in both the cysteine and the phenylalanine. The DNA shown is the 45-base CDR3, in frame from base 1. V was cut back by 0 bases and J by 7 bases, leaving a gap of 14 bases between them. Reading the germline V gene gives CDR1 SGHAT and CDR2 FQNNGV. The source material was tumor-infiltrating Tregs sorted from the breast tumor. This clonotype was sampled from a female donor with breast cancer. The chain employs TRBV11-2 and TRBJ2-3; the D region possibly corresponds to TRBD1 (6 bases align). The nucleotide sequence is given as TGTGCCAGCAGCTTAGAGGCAGGGGTATTAAATACGCAGTATTTT. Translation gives CASSLEAGVLNTQYF.